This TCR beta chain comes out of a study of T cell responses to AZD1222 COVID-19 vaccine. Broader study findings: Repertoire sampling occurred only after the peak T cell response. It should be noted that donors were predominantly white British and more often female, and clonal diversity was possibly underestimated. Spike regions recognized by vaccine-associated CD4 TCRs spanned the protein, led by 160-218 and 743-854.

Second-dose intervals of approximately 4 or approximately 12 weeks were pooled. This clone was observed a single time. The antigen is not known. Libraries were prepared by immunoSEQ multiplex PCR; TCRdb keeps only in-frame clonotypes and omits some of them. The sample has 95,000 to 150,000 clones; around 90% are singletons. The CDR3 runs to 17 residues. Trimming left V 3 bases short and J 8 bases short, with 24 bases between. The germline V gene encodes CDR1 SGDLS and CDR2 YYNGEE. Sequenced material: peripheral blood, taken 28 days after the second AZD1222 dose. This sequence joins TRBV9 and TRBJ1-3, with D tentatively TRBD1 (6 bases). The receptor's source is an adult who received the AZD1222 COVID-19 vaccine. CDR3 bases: TGTGCCAGCAGCGCGTGGGGTCGGACAGACGGGGGAGACACCATATATTTT. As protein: CASSAWGRTDGGDTIYF.